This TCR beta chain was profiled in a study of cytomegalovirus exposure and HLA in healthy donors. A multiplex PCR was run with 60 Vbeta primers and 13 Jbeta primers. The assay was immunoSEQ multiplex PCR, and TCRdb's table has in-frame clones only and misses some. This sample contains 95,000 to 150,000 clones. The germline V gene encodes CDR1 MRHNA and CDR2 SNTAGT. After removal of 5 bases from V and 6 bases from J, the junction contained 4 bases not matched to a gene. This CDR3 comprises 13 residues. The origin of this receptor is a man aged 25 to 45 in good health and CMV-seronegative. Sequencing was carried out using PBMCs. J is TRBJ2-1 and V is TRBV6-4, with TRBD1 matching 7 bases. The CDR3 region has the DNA TGTGCCAGCAGTCACGGGGACAGCAATGAGCAGTTCTTC. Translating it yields CASSHGDSNEQFF.